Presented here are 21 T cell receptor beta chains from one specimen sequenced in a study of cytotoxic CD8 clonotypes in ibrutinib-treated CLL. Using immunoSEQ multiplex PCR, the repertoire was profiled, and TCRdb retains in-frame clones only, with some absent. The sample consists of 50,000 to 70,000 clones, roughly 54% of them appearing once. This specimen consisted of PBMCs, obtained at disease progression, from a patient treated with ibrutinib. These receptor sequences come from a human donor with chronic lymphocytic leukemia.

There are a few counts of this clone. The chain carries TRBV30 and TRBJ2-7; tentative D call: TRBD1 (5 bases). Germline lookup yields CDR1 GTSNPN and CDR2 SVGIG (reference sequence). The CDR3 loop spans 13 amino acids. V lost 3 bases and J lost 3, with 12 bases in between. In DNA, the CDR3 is TGTGCCTGGAGGAAGGACACATTCTACGAGCAGTACTTC. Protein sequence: CAWRKDTFYEQYF.

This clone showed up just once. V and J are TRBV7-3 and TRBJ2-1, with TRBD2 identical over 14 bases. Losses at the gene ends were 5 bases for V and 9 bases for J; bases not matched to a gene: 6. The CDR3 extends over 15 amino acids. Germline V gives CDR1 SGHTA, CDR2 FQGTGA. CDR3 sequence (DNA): TGTGCCAGCAGCCCCGGACTAGCGGGAGGTAGTGAGCAGTTCTTC. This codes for CASSPGLAGGSEQFF.

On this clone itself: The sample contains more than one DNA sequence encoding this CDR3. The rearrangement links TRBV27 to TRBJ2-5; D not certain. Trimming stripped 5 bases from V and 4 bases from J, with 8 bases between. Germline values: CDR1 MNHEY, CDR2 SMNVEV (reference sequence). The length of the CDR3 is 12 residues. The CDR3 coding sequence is TGTGCCAGCAGTCTTACGGGAGAGACCCAGTACTTC. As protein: CASSLTGETQYF.

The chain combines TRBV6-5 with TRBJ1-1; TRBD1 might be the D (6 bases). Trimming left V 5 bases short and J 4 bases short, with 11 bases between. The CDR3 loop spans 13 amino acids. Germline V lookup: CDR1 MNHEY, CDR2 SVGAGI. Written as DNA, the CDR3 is TGTGCCAGCAGTACAGGGCAATTCACTGAAGCTTTCTTT. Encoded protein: CASSTGQFTEAFF.

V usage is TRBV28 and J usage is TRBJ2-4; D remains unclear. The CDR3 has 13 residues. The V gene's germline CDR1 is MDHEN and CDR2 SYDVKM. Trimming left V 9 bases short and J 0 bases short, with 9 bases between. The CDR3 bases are TGTGCCAGTAGTGGGATAGCCAAAAACATTCAGTACTTC. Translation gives CASSGIAKNIQYF.

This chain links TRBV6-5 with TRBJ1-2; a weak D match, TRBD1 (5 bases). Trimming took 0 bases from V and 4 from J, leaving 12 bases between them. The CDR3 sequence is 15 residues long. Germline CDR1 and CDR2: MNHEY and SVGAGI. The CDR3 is CASSYSFSGVYGYTF. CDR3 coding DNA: TGTGCCAGCAGTTACTCGTTTTCGGGGGTCTATGGCTACACCTTC.

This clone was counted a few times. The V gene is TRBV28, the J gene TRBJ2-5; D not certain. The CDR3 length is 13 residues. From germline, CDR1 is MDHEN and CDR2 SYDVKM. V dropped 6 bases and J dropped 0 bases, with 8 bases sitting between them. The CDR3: CASSFTDQETQYF. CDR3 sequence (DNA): TGTGCCAGCAGCTTCACAGACCAAGAGACCCAGTACTTC. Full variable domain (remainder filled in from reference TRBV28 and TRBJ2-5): DVKVTQSSRYLVKRTGEKVFLECVQDMDHENMFWYRQDPGLGLRLIYFSYDVKMKEKGDIPEGYSVSREKKERFSLILESASTNQTSMYLCASSFTDQETQYFGPGTRLLVL.

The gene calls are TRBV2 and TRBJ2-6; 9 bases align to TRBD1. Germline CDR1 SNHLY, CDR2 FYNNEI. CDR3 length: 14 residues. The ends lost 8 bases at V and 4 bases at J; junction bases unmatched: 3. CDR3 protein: CASRTGDGANVLTF. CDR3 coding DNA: TGTGCCAGCCGGACAGGGGACGGGGCCAACGTCCTGACTTTC.

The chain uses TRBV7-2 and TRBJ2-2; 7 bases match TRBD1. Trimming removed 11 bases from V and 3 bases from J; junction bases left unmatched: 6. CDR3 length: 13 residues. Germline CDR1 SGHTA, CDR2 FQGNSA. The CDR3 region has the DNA TGTGCCGCCGTACAGGGGCACACCGGGGAGCTGTTTTTT. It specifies CAAVQGHTGELFF. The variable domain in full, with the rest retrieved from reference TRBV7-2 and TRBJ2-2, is GAGVSQSPSNKVTEKGKDVELRCDPISGHTALYWYRQSLGQGLEFLIYFQGNSAPDKSGLPSDRFSAERTGGSVSTLTIQRTQQEDSAVYLCAAVQGHTGELFFGEGSRLTVL.

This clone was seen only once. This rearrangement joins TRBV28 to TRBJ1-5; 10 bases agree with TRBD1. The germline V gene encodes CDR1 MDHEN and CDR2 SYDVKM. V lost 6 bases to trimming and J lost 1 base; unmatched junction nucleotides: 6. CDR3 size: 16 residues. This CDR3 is CASSWDRGGSNQPQHF. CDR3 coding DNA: TGTGCCAGCAGCTGGGACAGGGGAGGGAGCAATCAGCCCCAGCATTTT.

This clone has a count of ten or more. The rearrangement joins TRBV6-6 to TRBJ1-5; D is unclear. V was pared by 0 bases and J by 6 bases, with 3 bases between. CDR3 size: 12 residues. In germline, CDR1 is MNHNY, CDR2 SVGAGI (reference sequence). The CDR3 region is CASSYSGQPQHF. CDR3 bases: TGTGCCAGCAGTTACTCAGGTCAGCCCCAGCATTTT.

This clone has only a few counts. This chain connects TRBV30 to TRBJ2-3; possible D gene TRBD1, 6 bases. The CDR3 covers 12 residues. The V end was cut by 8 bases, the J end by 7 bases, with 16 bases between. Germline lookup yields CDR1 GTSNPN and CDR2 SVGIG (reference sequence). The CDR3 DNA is TGTGCCCTGACAACCGGGACATATACGCAGTATTTT. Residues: CALTTGTYTQYF.

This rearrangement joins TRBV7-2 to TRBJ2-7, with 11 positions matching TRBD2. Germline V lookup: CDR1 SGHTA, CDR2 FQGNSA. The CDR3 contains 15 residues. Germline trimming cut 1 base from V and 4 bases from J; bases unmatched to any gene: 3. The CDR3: CASSLVLAGGYEQYF. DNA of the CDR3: TGTGCCAGCAGCTTAGTTCTAGCGGGGGGATACGAGCAGTACTTC.

The CDR3 DNA reads as TGTGCCAGCAGCTCGAACAGGGTGGGCAATCAGCCCCAGCATTTT. Translating gives CASSSNRVGNQPQHF. The rearrangement links TRBV7-8 to TRBJ1-5; D possibly corresponds to TRBD1 (6 bases). Trimming left V 4 bases short and J 2 bases short, with 12 bases between. The CDR3 length is 15 residues. From germline, CDR1 is SGHVS and CDR2 FQNEAQ.

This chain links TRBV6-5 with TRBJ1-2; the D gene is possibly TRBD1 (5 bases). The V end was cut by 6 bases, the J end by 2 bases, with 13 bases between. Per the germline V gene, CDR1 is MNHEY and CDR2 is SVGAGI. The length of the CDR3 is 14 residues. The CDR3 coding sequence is TGTGCCAGCAGCAGCCTCGGGGGGAACTATGGCTACACCTTC. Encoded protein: CASSSLGGNYGYTF.

The CDR3 here is CASSLLGGGYNEQFF. The CDR3 DNA follows: TGTGCCAGCTCCCTCCTCGGGGGAGGCTACAATGAGCAGTTCTTC. The chain carries TRBV18 and TRBJ2-1; TRBD2 is a possible D gene (6 bases). The CDR3 is made up of 15 amino acids. Germline lookup yields CDR1 KGHSH and CDR2 LQKENI. V dropped 6 bases and J dropped 3 bases, with 15 bases sitting between them.

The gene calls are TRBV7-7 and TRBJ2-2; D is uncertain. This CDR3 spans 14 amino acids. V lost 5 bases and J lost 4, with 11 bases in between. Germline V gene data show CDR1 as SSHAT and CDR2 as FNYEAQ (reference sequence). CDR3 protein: CASSQRSSTGELFF. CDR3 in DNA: TGTGCCAGCAGCCAACGATCAAGCACCGGGGAGCTGTTTTTT.

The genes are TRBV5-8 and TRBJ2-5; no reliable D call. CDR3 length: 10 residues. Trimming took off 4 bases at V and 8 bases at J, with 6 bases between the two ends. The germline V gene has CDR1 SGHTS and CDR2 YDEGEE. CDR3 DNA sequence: TGTGCCAGCAGCCGCTTTACCCAGTACTTC. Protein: CASSRFTQYF.

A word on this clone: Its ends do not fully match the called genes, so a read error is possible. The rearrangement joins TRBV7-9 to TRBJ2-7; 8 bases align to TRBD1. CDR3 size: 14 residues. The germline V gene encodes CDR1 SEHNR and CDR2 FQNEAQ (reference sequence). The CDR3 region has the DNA TGTGCCAGCAGCCCGCTAGGGCCAGGACAGGGAAATCTCTTC. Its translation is CASSPLGPGQGNLF.

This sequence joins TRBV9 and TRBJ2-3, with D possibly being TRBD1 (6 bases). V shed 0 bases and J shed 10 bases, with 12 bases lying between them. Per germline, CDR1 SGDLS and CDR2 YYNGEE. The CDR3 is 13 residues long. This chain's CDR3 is CASSVGIQGSQYF. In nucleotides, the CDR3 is TGTGCCAGCAGCGTAGGTATACAGGGCTCGCAGTATTTT.

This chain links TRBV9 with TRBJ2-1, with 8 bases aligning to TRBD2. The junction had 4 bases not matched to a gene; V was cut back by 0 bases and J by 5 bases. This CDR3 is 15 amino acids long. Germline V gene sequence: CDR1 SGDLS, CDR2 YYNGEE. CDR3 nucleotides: TGTGCCAGCAGCGTAGGGGGACTAGTTCACAATGAGCAGTTCTTC. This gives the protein CASSVGGLVHNEQFF.